The 17 T cell receptor beta chains presented below share a single source sample, sequenced in a study. One entry per CDR3 protein results from TCRdb running MiXCR on the RT-PCR reads. There are about 700,000 distinct CDR3 sequences in the sample; 11% to 15% occur only once, and around 3.3% lies in the top ten. The specimen was memory CD4+ T cells from blood. These receptors were taken from a female donor in good health, serving as a healthy control.

The sample holds a few counts of this clonotype. This chain uses TRBV7-2 with TRBJ1-2, with 8 bases aligning to TRBD1. The V and J ends lost 5 bases and 8 bases, in that order; junction bases with no gene match: 13. The germline V gene encodes CDR1 SGHTA and CDR2 FQGNSA. CDR3 size: 15 residues. Here the CDR3 reads CASSPVGGQGGGYTF. CDR3 DNA sequence: TGTGCCAGCAGCCCGGTTGGTGGACAGGGCGGCGGCTACACCTTC. The full variable domain, rest sourced from reference TRBV7-2 and TRBJ1-2, is GAGVSQSPSNKVTEKGKDVELRCDPISGHTALYWYRQSLGQGLEFLIYFQGNSAPDKSGLPSDRFSAERTGGSVSTLTIQRTQQEDSAVYLCASSPVGGQGGGYTFGSGTRLTVV.

This clonotype has a handful of counts. The V and J genes are TRBV6-5 and TRBJ2-1; TRBD2 aligns across 7 bases. This CDR3 is built from 14 residues. The trim removed 6 bases at V and 10 bases at J, leaving 12 bases unmatched. Germline V gives CDR1 MNHEY, CDR2 SVGAGI. The CDR3 spells CASSTGLIPTEQFF. DNA for the CDR3: TGTGCCAGCAGCACGGGACTAATCCCCACAGAGCAGTTCTTC.

A remark on this clonotype: Compared with germline, one end of the junction differs, possibly owing to a read error. The chain's CDR3 is CATSRGAGAQCF. CDR3 in DNA: TGTGCCACCAGCAGAGGGGCAGGGGCCCAGTGCTTC. This chain uses TRBV15 with TRBJ1-2, with D possibly being TRBD1 (6 bases). The CDR3 is made up of 12 amino acids. Germline V gene data show CDR1 as LNHNV and CDR2 as YYDKDF (reference sequence).

This clonotype has ten or more counts. The chain couples TRBV5-1 to TRBJ1-1; tentative D call: TRBD1 (5 bases). The CDR3 consists of 14 residues. Germline loops: CDR1 SGHRS, CDR2 YFSETQ. The germline V and J ends were trimmed by 9 bases and 8 bases, with 23 bases remaining between them. The CDR3 DNA is TGCGCCACCCGCAGGGAACAAACGACTGCGGAAGCTTTCTTT. Amino acid sequence: CATRREQTTAEAFF.

The sample holds a few counts of this clonotype. The CDR3 region is CSASGVNGELFF. The CDR3 nucleotides are TGCAGTGCTAGCGGAGTGAACGGGGAGCTGTTTTTT. The J gene is TRBJ2-2, the V gene TRBV20-1; D not certain. Germline V gene data show CDR1 as DFQATT and CDR2 as SNEGSKA (reference sequence). The CDR3 has 12 amino acids. V shed 3 bases and J shed 7 bases, with 9 bases lying between them.

The V call is TRBV5-1, the J call TRBJ2-5; the D gene is possibly TRBD2 (7 bases). The CDR3 totals 15 residues. V was pared by 5 bases and J by 4 bases, with 18 bases between. CDR1 and CDR2 (germline): SGHRS, YFSETQ. The CDR3 nucleotides are TGCGCCAGCAGTTCTCAATCAGGGGAGGGAGAGACCCAGTACTTC. It encodes CASSSQSGEGETQYF. The entire variable domain, with the rest obtained from reference TRBV5-1 and TRBJ2-5, is as follows: KAGVTQTPRYLIKTRGQQVTLSCSPISGHRSVSWYQQTPGQGLQFLFEYFSETQRNKGNFPGRFSGRQFSNSRSEMNVSTLELGDSALYLCASSSQSGEGETQYFGPGTRLLVL.

This clonotype came up many times. This chain connects TRBV12-3 or TRBV12-4 to TRBJ1-2, with TRBD1 as a possible D gene (5 bases). Trimming removed 5 bases at V and 2 bases at J, with 12 bases between. There are 14 residues in the CDR3. Here the CDR3 reads CASSASRENYGYTF. Here the CDR3 DNA reads TGTGCCAGCAGTGCTTCCAGGGAAAACTATGGCTACACCTTC.

This clonotype was seen more than once but under ten times. This chain connects TRBV27 to TRBJ1-1; D perhaps matches TRBD1 (6 bases). Germline CDR1 MNHEY, CDR2 SMNVEV (reference sequence). Trimming stripped 0 bases from V and 4 bases from J, with 12 bases between. This CDR3 comprises 15 residues. CDR3 in DNA: TGTGCCAGCAGTTTATCGGGCAGGGGTGGCACTGAAGCTTTCTTT. This encodes CASSLSGRGGTEAFF.

Many counts were recorded for this clonotype. The rearrangement joins TRBV5-6 to TRBJ1-6; tentative D call: TRBD1 (5 bases). V was cut by 4 bases and J by 5 bases, with 13 bases left in between. Germline CDR1 SGHDT, CDR2 YYEEEE. There are 15 residues in the CDR3. The CDR3 protein is CASSLLGLNNSPLHF. The CDR3 DNA is TGTGCCAGCAGCCTTCTGGGACTGAATAATTCACCCCTCCACTTT.

In this sample, this clonotype turned up many times. The rearrangement links TRBV12-3 or TRBV12-4 to TRBJ2-3, with no clear D. There are 11 residues in the CDR3. V was shortened by 6 bases and J by 3 bases, with 4 bases between the two germline ends. The DNA of the CDR3 is TGTGCCAGCAGAATAACAGATACGCAGTATTTT. Its protein is CASRITDTQYF.

In this sample, this clonotype turned up a few times. Given a much more abundant clone one base away, this may be a read error. The rearrangement uses TRBV20-1 and TRBJ1-2; 7 bases are shared with TRBD1. Germline V gives CDR1 DFQATT, CDR2 SNEGSKA (reference sequence). This CDR3 is 15 amino acids long. Losses at the gene ends were 1 base for V and 7 bases for J; bases not matched to a gene: 12. DNA of the CDR3: TGCAGTGCTAGAGGGAGGGGCAGGGGGTCCTTTGGCTACACCTTC. Amino acids: CSARGRGRGSFGYTF.

Notes on this clonotype: Sequence at one end of the junction differs from germline and may be a read error. V is TRBV20-1 and J is TRBJ2-1, with D perhaps assigned TRBD1 or TRBD2 (5 bases each). The length of the CDR3 is 12 residues. Germline lookup yields CDR1 DFQATT and CDR2 SNEGSKA (reference sequence). The CDR3 here is CSATGRYNEQLF. The CDR3 bases are TGCAGTGCCACGGGACGCTACAATGAGCAGCTCTTC.

This clonotype was counted only a few times. The chain recombines TRBV6-1 with TRBJ2-5; D is unresolved. Germline CDR1 and CDR2: MNHNS and SASEGT. The CDR3 sequence is 13 residues long. The ends were cut back, 7 bases at V and 1 base at J, with 10 bases in the middle. In DNA, the CDR3 is TGTGCCAGCACCGTCGGTAGCCAAGAGACCCAGTACTTC. This gives the protein CASTVGSQETQYF.

This clonotype came up a few times. The V call is TRBV5-4, the J call TRBJ2-3, with 9 bases identical to TRBD1. Trimming cost V 1 base and J 0 bases; bases outside gene matches: 3. This CDR3 is built from 16 residues. In germline, CDR1 is SGHNT, CDR2 YYREEE (reference sequence). The CDR3 here is CASSLRTGASTDTQYF. In DNA, the CDR3 is TGTGCCAGCAGCTTGAGGACAGGGGCCAGCACAGATACGCAGTATTTT. Together with reference TRBV5-4 and TRBJ2-3, the CDR3 gives the full variable domain: ETGVTQSPTHLIKTRGQQVTLRCSSQSGHNTVSWYQQALGQGPQFIFQYYREEENGRGNFPPRFSGLQFPNYSSELNVNALELDDSALYLCASSLRTGASTDTQYFGPGTRLTVL.

This chain joins TRBV6-6 and TRBJ2-7; TRBD2 aligns across 12 bases. The germline CDR1 and CDR2 sequences are MNHNY and SVGAGI (reference sequence). CDR3 size: 14 residues. Germline trimming cut 7 bases from V and 5 bases from J; bases unmatched to any gene: 6. Here the CDR3 reads CASTLAGGQNEQYF. DNA for the CDR3: TGTGCCAGCACCCTAGCGGGAGGGCAGAACGAGCAGTACTTC.

This clonotype has more than one count but fewer than ten. CDR3 loop: CASSEGQGQPQHF. The CDR3 nucleotides are TGTGCCAGCAGTGAGGGCCAGGGTCAGCCCCAGCATTTT. The genes are TRBV6-1 and TRBJ1-5; perhaps TRBD1 as D (5 bases). This CDR3 spans 13 amino acids. CDR1 MNHNS and CDR2 SASEGT come from the germline V gene. Deletions cut 3 bases from V and 6 bases from J, with 9 bases between.

Comments on this clonotype: Being one base from a much bigger clone, this may be a read error. The chain combines TRBV24-1 with TRBJ2-1; D gene ambiguous. The CDR3 runs to 13 residues. The germline V gene encodes CDR1 KGHDR and CDR2 SFDVKD. The CDR3 loop reads CATSDFTHNEHFF. The CDR3 DNA reads as TGTGCCACCAGTGATTTCACCCACAATGAGCATTTCTTC.